One sample yielded the 29 T cell receptor beta chains listed below, sequenced in a study of blood T cell repertoires in COVID-19. Sequencing used immunoSEQ multiplex PCR; TCRdb keeps in-frame clones, though not all of them. This repertoire shows 85,000 to 120,000 clones, 87% found once; its top ten account for roughly 2%. Sequenced material: peripheral blood. These receptors were collected from a man aged 50 or older with active COVID-19.

CDR3 coding DNA: TGTGCCAGCAGCTCCGCCCAACAGGGGGTGGACACCGGGGAGCTGTTTTTT. This gives the protein CASSSAQQGVDTGELFF. The chain employs TRBV13 and TRBJ2-2, with 8 bases identical to TRBD1. This CDR3 is built from 17 residues. Germline V CDR1 and CDR2: PRHDT, FYEKMQ (reference sequence). Trimming at V came to 4 bases and at J to 3 bases, leaving 10 bases not matched to a gene.

The J gene is TRBJ2-1, the V gene TRBV27; no firm D call. CDR1 and CDR2 (germline): MNHEY, SMNVEV (reference sequence). Trimming left V 5 bases short and J 2 bases short, with 4 bases between. The CDR3 runs 12 residues. The CDR3 loop reads CASSGAYNEQFF. DNA for the CDR3: TGTGCCAGCAGTGGAGCCTACAATGAGCAGTTCTTC.

The chain links TRBV6-5 to TRBJ2-3; 7 bases are shared with TRBD2. CDR1 MNHEY and CDR2 SVGAGI come from the germline V gene. The CDR3 runs 14 residues. Trimming at V came to 7 bases and at J to 0 bases, leaving 4 bases not matched to a gene. The CDR3 loop reads CASKRGVSTDTQYF. As DNA, the CDR3 is TGTGCCAGCAAACGGGGGGTGAGCACAGATACGCAGTATTTT.

This clone was recorded a few times. The CDR3, as DNA: TGTGCCAGCAGTCCCGCCTCCACAGGGGGCAGTCAGCCCCAGCATTTT. This translates into CASSPASTGGSQPQHF. This rearrangement joins TRBV27 to TRBJ1-5; 9 bases map to TRBD1. The CDR3 length is 16 residues. Germline CDR1 reads MNHEY; CDR2 reads SMNVEV (reference sequence). V lost 5 bases to trimming and J lost 6 bases; unmatched junction nucleotides: 11.

J is TRBJ2-5 and V is TRBV7-9, with 7 nucleotides matching TRBD2. Per germline, CDR1 SEHNR and CDR2 FQNEAQ (reference sequence). The CDR3 has 17 residues. J was trimmed by 0 bases and V by 2 bases; bases with no gene match: 9. The chain's CDR3 is CASSLFPSGAHQETQYF. In nucleotides, the CDR3 is TGTGCCAGCAGCTTATTTCCGAGCGGGGCCCACCAAGAGACCCAGTACTTC.

The V gene is TRBV4-3, the J gene TRBJ2-7; tentatively, D is TRBD1 (6 bases). Germline loops: CDR1 LGHNA, CDR2 YSLEER. CDR3 length: 14 amino acids. The germline V and J ends were trimmed by 4 bases and 4 bases, with 14 bases remaining between them. CDR3 DNA: TGCGCCAGCAGCCGAAACATACAGGGATACGAGCAGTACTTC. Translating gives CASSRNIQGYEQYF.

In DNA, the CDR3 is TGTGCCAGCAGCTCGGACAATGAGCAGTTCTTC. Protein: CASSSDNEQFF. The chain employs TRBV11-3 and TRBJ2-1; no clear D. The V gene lost 4 bases and the J gene lost 5 bases, with 3 bases spanning the gap. Germline V gives CDR1 SGHNT, CDR2 YENEEA. The CDR3 totals 11 residues.

The V call is TRBV7-9, the J call TRBJ2-1; D is perhaps TRBD1 (6 bases). Germline values: CDR1 SEHNR, CDR2 FQNEAQ (reference sequence). CDR3 length: 16 amino acids. The V and J ends lost 5 bases and 2 bases respectively, with 16 bases between them. Written as DNA, the CDR3 is TGTGCCAGCAGCCCTACGAGGGGGAGCGCCTACAATGAGCAGTTCTTC. Encoded protein: CASSPTRGSAYNEQFF.

The DNA of the CDR3 is TGTGCCAGCAGCCCCTACGGCACAGGGTATGGCTACACCTTC. Its protein product is CASSPYGTGYGYTF. The rearrangement uses TRBV7-3 and TRBJ1-2, with TRBD1 as a possible D gene (6 bases). The CDR3 runs to 14 residues. CDR1 and CDR2 (germline): SGHTA, FQGTGA. Trimming took 5 bases from V and 5 from J, leaving 15 bases between them.

The rearrangement links TRBV18 to TRBJ1-2; 10 nucleotides agree with TRBD1. V trimming: 4 bases; J trimming: 12 bases; junction bases outside the gene matches: 8. Germline CDR1 and CDR2: KGHSH and LQKENI. CDR3 size: 13 residues. The CDR3 sequence: CASSQGQGRQDTF. The CDR3 bases are TGTGCCAGCTCACAGGGACAGGGGCGCCAAGACACCTTC. Supplemented by reference TRBV18 and TRBJ1-2, the full variable domain reads NAGVMQNPRHLVRRRGQEARLRCSPMKGHSHVYWYRQLPEEGLKFMVYLQKENIIDESGMPKERFSAEFPKEGPSILRIQQVVRGDSAAYFCASSQGQGRQDTFGSGTRLTVV.

V usage is TRBV5-1 and J usage is TRBJ2-2, with 8 positions matching TRBD1. Unmatched junction bases numbered 2, after V lost 0 bases and J lost 1 base. CDR1 and CDR2 (germline): SGHRS, YFSETQ. This CDR3 spans 16 amino acids. CDR3 residues: CASSLAGTGNTGELFF. Written as DNA, the CDR3 is TGCGCCAGCAGCTTGGCCGGGACAGGGAACACCGGGGAGCTGTTTTTT.

The chain couples TRBV7-2 to TRBJ2-1, with 10 nucleotides matching TRBD2. The germline V gene encodes CDR1 SGHTA and CDR2 FQGNSA. After removal of 2 bases from V and 9 bases from J, the junction contained 10 bases not matched to a gene. CDR3 size: 16 residues. The CDR3 DNA sequence: TGTGCCAGCAGCTTATCGACAGCGGGGGGGCCAGGTGAGCAGTTCTTC. It translates to CASSLSTAGGPGEQFF.

The chain is built from TRBV5-4 and TRBJ2-5, with TRBD2 matching over 9 bases. The ends lost 4 bases at V and 2 bases at J; junction bases unmatched: 3. Germline CDR1 reads SGHNT; CDR2 reads YYREEE (reference sequence). The CDR3 contains 14 residues. The CDR3 loop is CASSPGLAQETQYF. CDR3 coding DNA: TGTGCCAGCAGCCCAGGACTAGCGCAAGAGACCCAGTACTTC.

The gene calls are TRBV19 and TRBJ1-1, with 7 bases fitting TRBD1. Trimming took 6 bases from V and 8 from J; bases not matched to a gene: 15. Germline V CDR1 and CDR2: LNHDA, SQIVND (reference sequence). The CDR3 runs 15 residues. The CDR3 region is CASSADEPGQREAFF. The DNA for the CDR3 is TGTGCCAGTAGCGCCGATGAACCGGGACAGAGAGAAGCTTTCTTT.

In its sample, this clone was seen a few times. The rearrangement joins TRBV5-1 to TRBJ2-1; D is possibly TRBD2 (5 bases). The CDR3 has 14 amino acids. The germline V and J ends were trimmed by 6 bases and 3 bases, with 13 bases remaining between them. Germline assignment: CDR1 SGHRS and CDR2 YFSETQ. The CDR3 DNA reads TGCGCCAGCAACGCGGACTCCCTCTACAATGAGCAGTTCTTC. As protein: CASNADSLYNEQFF.

The rearrangement links TRBV7-8 to TRBJ2-2, with 9 bases fitting TRBD2. The junction had 12 bases not matched to a gene; V was cut back by 7 bases and J by 0 bases. The germline V gene has CDR1 SGHVS and CDR2 FQNEAQ. The CDR3 totals 18 residues. The CDR3 loop reads CASTTGGASGANTGELFF. CDR3 nucleotide sequence: TGTGCCAGCACCACCGGTGGGGCTAGCGGGGCGAACACCGGGGAGCTGTTTTTT.

V gene TRBV9 combines with J gene TRBJ1-5; D may be TRBD1 (6 bases). Germline V gives CDR1 SGDLS, CDR2 YYNGEE. The CDR3 has 15 residues. Trimming removed 3 bases from V and 6 bases from J, with 16 bases in between. This CDR3 is CASSATAGASQPQHF. CDR3 DNA: TGTGCCAGCAGCGCCACCGCAGGGGCGAGTCAGCCCCAGCATTTT.

This sequence joins TRBV4-2 and TRBJ2-1; 9 bases are shared with TRBD2. The CDR3 totals 16 residues. The J segment lost 5 bases and the V segment lost 1 base, leaving 6 bases of the junction unmatched. The germline V gene has CDR1 LGHNA and CDR2 YNFKEQ. Here the CDR3 reads CASSQGRIAGDNEQFF. The CDR3 DNA reads TGTGCCAGCAGCCAAGGGAGAATAGCGGGGGACAATGAGCAGTTCTTC.

This clone was seen only once. The chain recombines TRBV16 with TRBJ1-1; D gene uncertain. This CDR3 is built from 14 residues. Per the germline V gene, CDR1 is KGHSY and CDR2 is FQNENV. Between the trimmed V and J ends, which lost 4 bases and 1 base, there was a span of 10 bases. The CDR3 region is CASSLLLGNTEAFF. Here the CDR3 DNA reads TGTGCCAGCAGCCTCTTACTAGGGAACACTGAAGCTTTCTTT.

This rearrangement joins TRBV7-2 to TRBJ2-3, with 12 bases lining up with TRBD2. CDR3 length equals 17 residues. The germline V gene encodes CDR1 SGHTA and CDR2 FQGNSA. V lost 0 bases, J lost 4 bases, and 5 bases stayed unmatched. In nucleotides, the CDR3 is TGTGCCAGCAGCTTAGCCGCTAGCGGGGGGGCAGCAGATACGCAGTATTTT. It encodes CASSLAASGGAADTQYF.

V is TRBV9 and J is TRBJ2-1; 8 bases map to TRBD2. With V trimmed by 0 bases and J by 6 bases, 8 bases remained unmatched. Germline CDR1 is SGDLS and CDR2 is YYNGEE. CDR3 size: 16 residues. The CDR3 nucleotides are TGTGCCAGCAGCGTAGCTCCCGCGGGGGGAGTCAATGAGCAGTTCTTC. This encodes CASSVAPAGGVNEQFF.

The chain links TRBV6-4 to TRBJ2-5, with TRBD1 identical over 9 bases. The length of the CDR3 is 15 residues. Germline CDR1 reads MRHNA; CDR2 reads SNTAGT. V was clipped by 6 bases and J by 4 bases; unmatched bases: 9. CDR3 region: CASRPGTGFPETQYF. Here the CDR3 DNA reads TGTGCCAGCAGGCCCGGGACAGGGTTTCCAGAGACCCAGTACTTC.

V usage is TRBV6-1 and J usage is TRBJ1-5, with no clear D. The CDR3 runs 15 residues. The ends were cut back, 2 bases at V and 5 bases at J, with 13 bases in the middle. Germline V lookup: CDR1 MNHNS, CDR2 SASEGT. CDR3 amino acids: CASSESLFADQPQHF. Written as DNA, the CDR3 is TGTGCCAGCAGTGAATCCCTTTTTGCGGATCAGCCCCAGCATTTT.

V and J are TRBV19 and TRBJ2-7, with D unclear. This CDR3 has 18 amino acids. Germline assignment: CDR1 LNHDA and CDR2 SQIVND (reference sequence). Deletions cut 0 bases from V and 3 bases from J, with 21 bases between. CDR3 coding DNA: TGTGCCAGTAGTATAGATCTCTATAGGAGAGAGCCCAACTACGAGCAGTACTTC. It yields the protein CASSIDLYRREPNYEQYF.

CDR3 sequence reads: CASSFSGKYEQYF. DNA for the CDR3: TGTGCCAGCAGTTTCTCGGGGAAGTACGAGCAGTACTTC. The rearrangement joins TRBV12-3 or TRBV12-4 to TRBJ2-7, with D perhaps matching TRBD2 (5 bases). Trimming cost V 3 bases and J 4 bases, with 10 bases left between them. The CDR3 totals 13 residues.

The chain uses TRBV9 and TRBJ2-5; possibly TRBD2 for D (7 bases). Germline loops: CDR1 SGDLS, CDR2 YYNGEE. CDR3 length: 14 residues. The ends were cut back, 0 bases at V and 4 bases at J, with 10 bases in the middle. The CDR3 is CASSVEGGRETQYF. CDR3 bases: TGTGCCAGCAGCGTAGAGGGGGGGCGAGAGACCCAGTACTTC.

V is TRBV24-1 and J is TRBJ2-3, with a weak D call TRBD1 (5 bases). From germline, CDR1 is KGHDR and CDR2 SFDVKD. Trimming shortened V by 4 bases and J by 1 base, and 11 bases separated the two germline ends. This CDR3 contains 15 residues. CDR3 sequence (DNA): TGTGCCACCAGTGACCAGGGTACTGGCACAGATACGCAGTATTTT. It yields the protein CATSDQGTGTDTQYF.

The V call is TRBV6-5, the J call TRBJ2-2, with TRBD1 matching over 9 bases. This CDR3 spans 16 amino acids. Germline V CDR1 and CDR2: MNHEY, SVGAGI. V dropped 0 bases and J dropped 7; count of bases not matched to a gene: 6. CDR3 DNA sequence: TGTGCCAGCAGTTACTCGAGGGACAGGGTTTTCGGGGAGCTGTTTTTT. Amino acid sequence: CASSYSRDRVFGELFF.

CDR3 sequence: CASSFGAAYEQYF. Written as DNA, the CDR3 is TGTGCCAGCAGCTTTGGGGCAGCCTACGAGCAGTACTTC. This chain connects TRBV7-7 to TRBJ2-7, with D possibly matching TRBD1 (5 bases). This CDR3 comprises 13 residues. V was shortened by 3 bases and J by 2 bases, with 8 bases between the two germline ends. Germline values: CDR1 SSHAT, CDR2 FNYEAQ (reference sequence).